The next 21 T cell receptor beta chains were all read from a single sample in a study of cytomegalovirus exposure and HLA in healthy donors. Primers included in the PCR were 60 Vbeta and 13 Jbeta primers. The protocol was immunoSEQ multiplex PCR, while the TCRdb copy is restricted to in-frame clones and leaves out a portion. In the table there are about 180,000 clones, over 65% of which are singletons. Sequencing used PBMCs. The receptors shown here come from a man aged 18 to 30 in good health and CMV-seronegative.

This clone turned up a few times. This sample also contains other DNA sequences that code for the same CDR3. The chain recombines TRBV11-3 with TRBJ2-7, with 7 bases aligning to TRBD1. The CDR3 is 14 residues long. Germline CDR1 is SGHNT and CDR2 is YENEEA. V was clipped by 5 bases and J by 3 bases; unmatched bases: 7. The CDR3 is CASSPRQGGYEQYF. In DNA, the CDR3 is TGTGCCAGCAGCCCGAGACAGGGTGGCTACGAGCAGTACTTC.

The chain links TRBV28 to TRBJ2-2; TRBD2 matches at 7 bases. The V and J ends lost 6 bases and 1 base, in that order; junction bases with no gene match: 5. In germline, CDR1 is MDHEN, CDR2 SYDVKM. The CDR3 consists of 15 residues. The CDR3 coding sequence is TGTGCCAGCAGAGGTCGCGGGGGGAACACCGGGGAGCTGTTTTTT. It translates to CASRGRGGNTGELFF.

This rearrangement joins TRBV5-6 to TRBJ2-5; TRBD2 agrees at 12 bases. This CDR3 comprises 16 residues. Germline lookup yields CDR1 SGHDT and CDR2 YYEEEE. V lost 3 bases, J lost 4 bases, and 7 bases stayed unmatched. The CDR3 coding sequence is TGTGCCAGCAGCTCAGGACTAGCGGGACTCGGAGAGACCCAGTACTTC. Residues: CASSSGLAGLGETQYF.

This chain links TRBV9 with TRBJ2-6; 8 bases fit TRBD1. Germline CDR1 is SGDLS and CDR2 is YYNGEE. Trimming cost V 4 bases and J 4 bases; bases outside gene matches: 7. The CDR3 contains 16 residues. As DNA, the CDR3 is TGTGCCAGCAGCCCTGGACAGGGTTCAGGGGCCAACGTCCTGACTTTC. Translated, it gives CASSPGQGSGANVLTF.

V gene TRBV5-4 combines with J gene TRBJ2-7, with 7 nucleotides matching TRBD1. This CDR3 is 16 amino acids long. V lost 3 bases to trimming and J lost 1 base; unmatched junction nucleotides: 10. CDR1 is SGHNT, CDR2 YYREEE, per germline (reference sequence). The CDR3 protein is CASSSVPGQPSYEQYF. Here the CDR3 DNA reads TGTGCCAGCAGCTCTGTACCGGGACAGCCGTCCTACGAGCAGTACTTC. Full variable domain (outside the CDR3, taken from reference TRBV5-4 and TRBJ2-7): ETGVTQSPTHLIKTRGQQVTLRCSSQSGHNTVSWYQQALGQGPQFIFQYYREEENGRGNFPPRFSGLQFPNYSSELNVNALELDDSALYLCASSSVPGQPSYEQYFGPGTRLTVT.

This clone turned up a few times. The rearrangement links TRBV6-6 to TRBJ1-4; D might be TRBD1 (6 bases). With 6 bases removed from V and 5 bases from J, the gap between germline ends came to 16 bases. The CDR3 extends over 15 amino acids. The germline V gene encodes CDR1 MNHNY and CDR2 SVGAGI (reference sequence). The DNA of the CDR3 is TGTGCCAGCAGCAAGCGACAGGCGCAGAATGAAAAACTGTTTTTT. Translating gives CASSKRQAQNEKLFF.

This chain links TRBV5-5 with TRBJ1-4; D might be TRBD1 (6 bases). There are 16 residues in the CDR3. V lost 5 bases, J lost 8 bases, and 22 bases lay in between. Germline loops: CDR1 SGHKS, CDR2 YYEKEE (reference sequence). The CDR3 sequence: CASSQQPTGFEEKLFF. CDR3 bases: TGTGCCAGCAGTCAACAACCGACAGGTTTCGAAGAAAAACTGTTTTTT.

To note about this clone: The same CDR3 can be traced to other DNA sequences in this sample. The chain links TRBV9 to TRBJ1-1; D is possibly TRBD1 (5 bases). Looked up from germline, CDR1 is SGDLS and CDR2 is YYNGEE. V lost 2 bases and J 1 base, leaving 6 bases between the germline ends. CDR3 size: 13 residues. Here the CDR3 reads CASSVTGNTEAFF. The CDR3 nucleotides are TGTGCCAGCAGCGTCACAGGGAACACTGAAGCTTTCTTT.

The rearrangement uses TRBV30 and TRBJ2-1; D unclear. The CDR3 length is 10 residues. Trimming cost V 1 base and J 10 bases, with 5 bases left between them. Germline V lookup: CDR1 GTSNPN, CDR2 SVGIG (reference sequence). DNA for the CDR3: TGTGCCTGGAGTGCGGTCGAGCAGTTCTTC. This encodes CAWSAVEQFF.

The chain is built from TRBV2 and TRBJ1-6, with D hard to call. CDR1 is SNHLY and CDR2 is FYNNEI in the germline V gene. Trimming took 4 bases from V and 9 from J, leaving 13 bases between them. The CDR3 runs 14 residues. CDR3 residues: CASSAGVGSSPLHF. The CDR3 coding sequence is TGTGCCAGCAGTGCGGGAGTTGGCAGTTCACCCCTCCACTTT.

V gene TRBV7-9 combines with J gene TRBJ1-4; D remains ambiguous. The V gene lost 5 bases and the J gene lost 5 bases, with 15 bases spanning the gap. This CDR3 has 15 amino acids. Per the germline V gene, CDR1 is SEHNR and CDR2 is FQNEAQ (reference sequence). In nucleotides, the CDR3 is TGTGCCAGCAGCCGACGGACGGGCGGGAATGAAAAACTGTTTTTT. Translating gives CASSRRTGGNEKLFF.

In this sample, this clone turned up once. The chain employs TRBV4-2 and TRBJ1-1, with D possibly matching TRBD1 (5 bases). Germline CDR1 LGHNA, CDR2 YNFKEQ. V lost 3 bases and J lost 1, with 12 bases in between. The CDR3 has 15 residues. CDR3 coding DNA: TGTGCCAGCAGCCAGGGCGGGGGTCGGAACACTGAAGCTTTCTTT. Its protein product is CASSQGGGRNTEAFF.

This clone has only a few counts. This chain uses TRBV7-9 with TRBJ1-6; possibly TRBD1 for D (5 bases). Germline lookup yields CDR1 SEHNR and CDR2 FQNEAQ (reference sequence). Trimming left V 2 bases short and J 9 bases short, with 8 bases between. The CDR3 has 13 residues. CDR3 protein: CASSLRGFSPLHF. The CDR3 region has the DNA TGTGCCAGCAGCTTAAGGGGATTTTCACCCCTCCACTTT. The full variable domain, rest sourced from reference TRBV7-9 and TRBJ1-6, is DTGVSQNPRHKITKRGQNVTFRCDPISEHNRLYWYRQTLGQGPEFLTYFQNEAQLEKSRLLSDRFSAERPKGSFSTLEIQRTEQGDSAMYLCASSLRGFSPLHFGNGTRLTVT.

The chain is built from TRBV18 and TRBJ2-7; 7 nucleotides match TRBD2. V was pared by 8 bases and J by 3 bases, with 4 bases of the junction left unmatched. This CDR3 contains 12 residues. Germline-derived CDR1 and CDR2 are KGHSH and LQKENI. The DNA for the CDR3 is TGTGCCAGCGCCGGGACTAACTACGAGCAGTACTTC. Protein sequence: CASAGTNYEQYF.

The chain carries TRBV9 and TRBJ2-2; the match to TRBD2 covers 9 bases. Germline assignment: CDR1 SGDLS and CDR2 YYNGEE. This CDR3 comprises 17 residues. V trimming: 6 bases; J trimming: 5 bases; junction bases outside the gene matches: 14. CDR3 sequence reads: CASTASGGPTGTGELFF. Here the CDR3 DNA reads TGTGCCAGCACAGCGAGCGGGGGGCCAACTGGGACCGGGGAGCTGTTTTTT.

CDR3 region: CASGQRDRASEQYF. CDR3 nucleotides: TGTGCCAGTGGCCAGAGGGACAGGGCGTCCGAGCAGTACTTC. The chain combines TRBV19 with TRBJ2-7; 9 bases align to TRBD1. The CDR3 has 14 amino acids. In germline, CDR1 is LNHDA, CDR2 SQIVND (reference sequence). J lost 6 bases, V lost 8 bases, and 11 bases had no gene match.

This sequence joins TRBV11-2 and TRBJ2-2; 7 nucleotides line up with TRBD1. The CDR3 loop spans 13 amino acids. With 5 bases clipped from V and 4 bases from J, the junction kept 1 base outside the gene matches. Germline assignment: CDR1 SGHAT and CDR2 FQNNGV. Here the CDR3 DNA reads TGTGCCAGCAGCCCAGGGGGCACCGGGGAGCTGTTTTTT. It is translated as CASSPGGTGELFF.

This chain links TRBV5-1 with TRBJ1-2, with no clear D. The V and J ends lost 0 bases and 3 bases respectively, with 6 bases between them. CDR3 length: 13 amino acids. Germline V gene sequence: CDR1 SGHRS, CDR2 YFSETQ. This CDR3 reads CASSLAGDYGYTF. The CDR3 bases are TGCGCCAGCAGCTTGGCCGGAGACTATGGCTACACCTTC.

This clone was picked up a small number of times. This chain joins TRBV5-4 and TRBJ2-6; a possible D gene is TRBD2 (7 bases). Germline values: CDR1 SGHNT, CDR2 YYREEE (reference sequence). Deletions cut 2 bases from V and 4 bases from J, with 10 bases between. The CDR3 runs to 15 residues. The CDR3, as DNA: TGTGCCAGCAGCTTCGGGGGGCGGGGGGCCAACGTCCTGACTTTC. Protein: CASSFGGRGANVLTF.

This sequence joins TRBV7-2 and TRBJ1-1; D is unresolved. The CDR3 spans 13 residues. V dropped 1 base and J dropped 6 bases, with 9 bases sitting between them. CDR1 SGHTA and CDR2 FQGNSA come from the germline V gene. The chain's CDR3 is CASSLVQVSEAFF. CDR3 in DNA: TGTGCCAGCAGCTTAGTGCAGGTCTCTGAAGCTTTCTTT.

This clone was observed a handful of times. The rearrangement joins TRBV5-1 to TRBJ1-3; D remains unclear. Germline V gene lookup returns CDR1 SGHRS and CDR2 YFSETQ. There are 14 residues in the CDR3. V was cut by 4 bases and J by 1 base, with 9 bases left in between. CDR3 protein: CASSQGSSGNTIYF. DNA of the CDR3: TGCGCCAGCAGCCAAGGGAGTTCTGGAAACACCATATATTTT.